The 27 T cell receptor beta chains below come from one sample, sequenced in a study of blood T cells in healthy people across ages (dated by TCRdb to between 2015 and 2016). Library generation was performed with 5' RACE. A second 7 to 11 cycle PCR used a sample-barcoded 5' primer and a J-beta primer mix. TCRdb trimmed the raw reads at Q25, called clones with MiXCR and kept productive beta chains. Merged by CDR3 protein, the rows form single entries marked with the most common genes and DNA. Within this sample are 1.8 million or so distinct CDR3 sequences, with 39% of them counted one time only. The ten largest make up 20% to 25% of the sample. The specimen sequenced was blood. The source is a human donor in good health.

For the CDR3, the DNA is TGCAGCGCGACCCGGGGGGGAAGCCAAGAGACCCAGTACTTC. Residues: CSATRGGSQETQYF. This chain uses TRBV29-1 with TRBJ2-5, with TRBD2 matching 8 bases. Germline V gene lookup returns CDR1 SQVTM and CDR2 ANQGSEA. The J segment lost 1 base and the V segment lost 7 bases, leaving 8 bases of the junction unmatched. CDR3 length: 14 amino acids. The full variable domain, rest sourced from reference TRBV29-1 and TRBJ2-5, is SAVISQKPSRDICQRGTSLTIQCQVDSQVTMMFWYRQQPGQSLTLIATANQGSEATYESGFVIDKFPISRPNLTFSTLTVSNMSPEDSSIYLCSATRGGSQETQYFGPGTRLLVL.

This sequence joins TRBV11-2 and TRBJ2-3; TRBD2 matches at 13 bases. Germline V gives CDR1 SGHAT, CDR2 FQNNGV. With V trimmed by 2 bases and J by 3 bases, 11 bases remained unmatched. The CDR3 runs to 19 residues. As DNA, the CDR3 is TGTGCCAGCAGCTTACGGTTTTCCGGGACTAGCGGGGTGACAGATACGCAGTATTTT. It yields the protein CASSLRFSGTSGVTDTQYF. The full variable domain, with the rest looked up from reference TRBV11-2 and TRBJ2-3, is EAGVAQSPRYKIIEKRQSVAFWCNPISGHATLYWYQQILGQGPKLLIQFQNNGVVDDSQLPKDRFSAERLKGVDSTLKIQPAKLEDSAVYLCASSLRFSGTSGVTDTQYFGPGTRLTVL.

The genes are TRBV10-3 and TRBJ2-5; D gene unclear. V was cut by 10 bases and J by 2 bases, with 11 bases left in between. Germline loops: CDR1 ENHRY, CDR2 SYGVKD. The CDR3 has 12 residues. The CDR3 coding sequence is TGTGCCACCAGCGCCACTCAAGAGACCCAGTACTTC. Translation: CATSATQETQYF.

The rearrangement uses TRBV29-1 and TRBJ1-1, with TRBD1 matching 7 bases. Per the germline V gene, CDR1 is SQVTM and CDR2 is ANQGSEA. This CDR3 has 13 amino acids. V lost 3 bases and J lost 4; bases outside the gene matches: 5. CDR3 coding DNA: TGCAGCGTTGATAGGGGGCCAGGCACTGAAGCTTTCTTT. This translates into CSVDRGPGTEAFF.

V usage is TRBV2 and J usage is TRBJ2-7, with D hard to call. The end of the DNA aligns better with TRBJ2-4, so the J call may be wrong. Germline CDR1 is SNHLY and CDR2 is FYNNEI. The CDR3 sequence is 14 residues long. CDR3 residues: CASVARTGVNIQYF. DNA for the CDR3: TGTGCCAGCGTGGCCAGGACGGGTGTTAACATTCAGTACTTC.

The rearrangement uses TRBV5-5 and TRBJ2-7; 10 nucleotides match TRBD1. There are 15 residues in the CDR3. Germline lookup yields CDR1 SGHKS and CDR2 YYEKEE (reference sequence). After removal of 1 base from V and 5 bases from J, the junction contained 6 bases not matched to a gene. CDR3 loop: CASSLRWDRGDEQYF. CDR3 nucleotide sequence: TGTGCCAGCAGCTTGAGGTGGGACAGGGGCGACGAGCAGTACTTC.

The genes are TRBV6-5 and TRBJ1-1, with 11 positions matching TRBD1. The CDR3 is made up of 17 amino acids. Looked up from germline, CDR1 is MNHEY and CDR2 is SVGAGI. The V segment lost 0 bases and the J segment 2 bases; nucleotides outside the gene matches: 5. CDR3 amino acids: CASSYSRDRGENTEAFF. CDR3 DNA sequence: TGTGCCAGCAGTTACTCCCGGGACAGGGGGGAAAACACTGAAGCTTTCTTT.

This chain joins TRBV9 and TRBJ2-7, with 9 positions matching TRBD2. This CDR3 comprises 15 residues. The V gene's germline CDR1 is SGDLS and CDR2 YYNGEE. J was trimmed by 2 bases and V by 0 bases; bases with no gene match: 3. CDR3: CASSVGGGGTYEQYF. The CDR3, as DNA: TGTGCCAGCAGCGTAGGCGGGGGGGGGACCTACGAGCAGTACTTC.

In this sample, this clonotype turned up a few times. The chain carries TRBV11-1 and TRBJ2-5; D unresolved. Between the trimmed V and J ends, which lost 3 bases and 3 bases, there was a span of 14 bases. In germline, CDR1 is SGHAT, CDR2 FQDESV (reference sequence). The CDR3 covers 15 residues. Written as DNA, the CDR3 is TGTGCCAGCAGCTTTTCCCATTCTCTTGAAGAGACCCAGTACTTC. Translating gives CASSFSHSLEETQYF.

This clonotype came up a few times. The chain has TRBV6-2 or TRBV6-3 and TRBJ1-2; 7 bases agree with TRBD1. The CDR3 is 14 residues long. The germline gives CDR1 MNHEY, CDR2 SVGEGT. Losses at the gene ends were 6 bases for V and 2 bases for J; bases not matched to a gene: 6. CDR3 in amino acids: CASRTRTGNYGYTF. The CDR3 DNA reads TGTGCCAGCAGAACGAGGACAGGCAACTATGGCTACACCTTC.

This clonotype showed up many times. V is TRBV4-2 and J is TRBJ2-5, with D unresolved. The ends were cut back, 0 bases at V and 5 bases at J, with 4 bases in the middle. This CDR3 comprises 12 residues. Germline V CDR1 and CDR2: LGHNA, YNFKEQ. The CDR3 region is CASSQEGETQYF. CDR3 in DNA: TGTGCCAGCAGCCAAGAGGGGGAGACCCAGTACTTC.

This clonotype showed up just a few times. This clone may be a read error of a much larger clone one base away. This sequence joins TRBV24-1 and TRBJ2-7; 7 bases match TRBD1. There are 13 residues in the CDR3. Germline V gene sequence: CDR1 KGHDR, CDR2 SFDVKD. Trimming removed 7 bases from V and 2 bases from J; junction bases left unmatched: 4. The CDR3 region has the DNA TGTGCCACCAGCCCGGGACAGACCTACGAGCAGTACTTC. This sequence encodes CATSPGQTYEQYF.

This sequence joins TRBV6-5 and TRBJ1-6; D unresolved. In germline, CDR1 is MNHEY, CDR2 SVGAGI. The CDR3 spans 12 residues. The V end lost 8 bases, the J end lost 12 bases, and 14 bases lay between the germline ends. CDR3 amino acids: CASGEDRKPLHF. CDR3 DNA: TGTGCCAGCGGCGAAGACCGCAAACCCCTCCACTTT.

This clonotype was observed a single time. The CDR3 loop reads CASKRDGNNQPQHF. The CDR3 bases are TGTGCCAGCAAGAGGGATGGGAACAATCAGCCCCAGCATTTT. The chain uses TRBV2 and TRBJ1-5; D remains ambiguous. Germline V gene lookup returns CDR1 SNHLY and CDR2 FYNNEI. The CDR3 consists of 14 residues. Trimming took off 7 bases at V and 3 bases at J, with 13 bases between the two ends.

The V gene is TRBV20-1, the J gene TRBJ2-4; 7 bases agree with TRBD1. Judging by the DNA end, TRBJ2-7 fits better; the J call may be wrong. The V gene's germline CDR1 is DFQATT and CDR2 SNEGSKA (reference sequence). The length of the CDR3 is 12 residues. The CDR3 loop reads CSASQGKYEQYF. In DNA, the CDR3 is TGCAGTGCTTCACAGGGGAAGTACGAGCAGTACTTC.

This clonotype was seen repeatedly, ten times or more. The chain couples TRBV5-1 to TRBJ2-4, with D possibly matching TRBD2 (6 bases). V lost 7 bases and J lost 13, with 21 bases in between. This CDR3 has 13 amino acids. Germline V gives CDR1 SGHRS, CDR2 YFSETQ. The CDR3 DNA sequence: TGCGCCAGCTCCGGGACTGGGGTGAGGGAGCAGTACTTC. Translated: CASSGTGVREQYF.

This clonotype occurred a few times. The rearrangement links TRBV20-1 to TRBJ1-4, with 7 bases aligning to TRBD1. V lost 5 bases and J lost 8; bases outside the gene matches: 11. CDR1 and CDR2 (germline): DFQATT, SNEGSKA (reference sequence). The CDR3 runs to 14 residues. The CDR3 sequence: CSAPRQGPTEKLFF. CDR3 bases: TGCAGTGCTCCCCGACAGGGTCCGACCGAAAAACTGTTTTTT.

This clonotype appeared a few times. The chain employs TRBV20-1 and TRBJ2-4; D remains unclear. V gave up 0 bases and J gave up 0 bases, with 15 bases separating them. In germline, CDR1 is DFQATT, CDR2 SNEGSKA (reference sequence). This CDR3 is 17 amino acids long. CDR3 DNA sequence: TGCAGTGCTAGAGACAATTTAAGTCCTCTAGCCAAAAACATTCAGTACTTC. It codes for CSARDNLSPLAKNIQYF.

This clonotype has only a few counts. The chain joins TRBV7-2 to TRBJ2-7, with 8 bases aligning to TRBD2. V dropped 2 bases and J dropped 7; count of bases not matched to a gene: 10. Per germline, CDR1 SGHTA and CDR2 FQGNSA. The CDR3 has 15 residues. CDR3 sequence (DNA): TGTGCCAGCAGCTTAACCCCTAGCGGGTCAGGAGAGCAGTACTTC. It codes for CASSLTPSGSGEQYF.

This chain links TRBV15 with TRBJ2-3; 7 bases map to TRBD2. With 0 bases clipped from V and 8 bases from J, the junction kept 8 bases outside the gene matches. CDR3 length equals 15 residues. Germline CDR1 and CDR2: LNHNV and YYDKDF (reference sequence). The CDR3 reads CATSREGAGKGTQYF. The CDR3 region has the DNA TGTGCCACCAGCAGAGAGGGAGCGGGAAAGGGTACGCAGTATTTT.

The chain uses TRBV12-3 or TRBV12-4 and TRBJ2-1, with D possibly matching TRBD2 (5 bases). The CDR3 consists of 11 residues. Trimming cost V 8 bases and J 8 bases, with 10 bases left between them. This CDR3 reads CASHEGYEQFF. DNA of the CDR3: TGTGCCAGCCATGAGGGCTATGAGCAGTTCTTC.

V gene TRBV5-1 combines with J gene TRBJ1-6; D ambiguous. Germline CDR1 SGHRS, CDR2 YFSETQ. V shed 0 bases and J shed 2 bases, with 15 bases lying between them. This CDR3 spans 18 amino acids. The CDR3 loop is CASSLGSWGSAYNSPLHF. CDR3 in DNA: TGCGCCAGCAGCTTGGGCTCCTGGGGTAGTGCCTATAATTCACCCCTCCACTTT. Looking up the rest from reference TRBV5-1 and TRBJ1-6 gives the full variable domain: KAGVTQTPRYLIKTRGQQVTLSCSPISGHRSVSWYQQTPGQGLQFLFEYFSETQRNKGNFPGRFSGRQFSNSRSEMNVSTLELGDSALYLCASSLGSWGSAYNSPLHFGNGTRLTVT.

The V and J genes are TRBV28 and TRBJ2-7; D possibly corresponds to TRBD2 (6 bases). Looked up from germline, CDR1 is MDHEN and CDR2 is SYDVKM. CDR3 length: 15 residues. V was trimmed by 6 bases and J by 6 bases, leaving 21 bases between them. CDR3 sequence reads: CASRPLGGSQLEQYF. CDR3 DNA sequence: TGTGCCAGCAGGCCTTTGGGGGGTAGTCAACTCGAGCAGTACTTC.

Points on this clonotype: A read error may produce the germline difference seen at one junction end. This CDR3 reads CAGSLVVGQGAEEQYF. DNA for the CDR3: TGTGCCGGCAGCTTAGTAGTGGGACAGGGGGCCGAGGAGCAGTACTTC. The chain combines TRBV7-2 with TRBJ2-7; 12 bases map to TRBD1. Germline V gene lookup returns CDR1 SGHTA and CDR2 FQGNSA. This CDR3 has 16 residues.

This chain links TRBV20-1 with TRBJ2-1; TRBD1 aligns across 7 bases. CDR1 is DFQATT and CDR2 is SNEGSKA in the germline V gene (reference sequence). This CDR3 is 12 amino acids long. J was trimmed by 10 bases and V by 5 bases; bases with no gene match: 8. The CDR3, as DNA: TGCAGTGCTTATGACAGGGTCAACGAGCAGTTCTTC. Its translation is CSAYDRVNEQFF.

This clonotype was observed a handful of times. DNA of the CDR3: TGTGCCAGCAGTTTCTTGCCTAGCGGGGCCGAGCAGTACTTC. Translation gives CASSFLPSGAEQYF. The chain has TRBV12-3 or TRBV12-4 and TRBJ2-4, with 9 nucleotides matching TRBD2. With the DNA end fitting TRBJ2-7 better, the J assignment may be wrong. The CDR3 consists of 14 residues.

The chain employs TRBV11-3 and TRBJ2-1; 8 bases match TRBD1. CDR1 and CDR2 (germline): SGHNT, YENEEA. The CDR3 has 15 amino acids. The V and J ends lost 5 bases and 1 base, in that order; junction bases with no gene match: 4. CDR3 sequence reads: CASSLGQESYNEQFF. The CDR3 DNA sequence: TGTGCCAGCAGCCTGGGACAGGAATCCTACAATGAGCAGTTCTTC.